These T cell receptor beta chains were read from a single sample in a study of T-cell memory formation after mild COVID-19. MiXCR was run by TCRdb on the 5' RACE reads, yielding one entry per CDR3 protein. The table records 200,000 to 250,000 distinct CDR3 sequences, 27% of them present only once. The sample consisted of PBMCs or a T cell subset sorted from them (not recorded which). The receptor set was obtained from an adult woman who had mild COVID-19 (a few samples of this study predate the infection). Cell type and time point are not known. The CDR3 runs from the conserved cysteine through the conserved F or W. A D gene is named only where the DNA matches it firmly. Expanded clones are given a class, and other clones once, few, many or no size at all.

D,size,J,V,CDR3,DNA
TRBD1,few,TRBJ2-7,TRBV5-8,CASSVTGGNIYEQYF,TGTGCCAGCAGCGTTACAGGGGGCAACATCTACGAGCAGTACTTC
TRBD1,NA,TRBJ1-6,TRBV15,CATSRETGGTPPLHF,TGTGCCACCAGCAGGGAAACAGGGGGTACTCCACCCCTCCACTTT
NA,many,TRBJ2-5,TRBV4-2,CASSQGGGQETQYF,TGTGCCAGCAGCCAAGGGGGCGGACAAGAGACCCAGTACTTC
TRBD1,NA,TRBJ2-1,TRBV20-1,CSARAPDRGNSDEQFF,TGCAGTGCTAGAGCCCCGGACAGGGGGAATAGCGATGAGCAGTTCTTC
NA,NA,TRBJ2-6,TRBV25-1,CASSSFSGANVLTF,TGTGCCAGCAGTAGTTTCTCTGGGGCCAACGTCCTGACTTTC
NA,few,TRBJ2-4,TRBV20-1,CSARDELANKNIQYF,TGCAGTGCTAGAGATGAGTTGGCCAACAAAAACATTCAGTACTTC
NA,few,TRBJ2-2,TRBV4-3,CASSPGTARELFF,TGCGCCAGCAGCCCGGGGACGGCGCGGGAGCTGTTTTTT
TRBD1,NA,TRBJ2-5,TRBV11-2,CASSLGETGEETQYF,TGTGCCAGCAGCCTAGGGGAGACAGGGGAAGAGACCCAGTACTTC
NA,NA,TRBJ2-2,TRBV4-1,CASSQGRDTGELFF,TGCGCCAGCAGCCAGGGTCGTGACACCGGGGAGCTGTTTTTT
NA,NA,TRBJ2-6,TRBV18,CASSPGNSGANVLTF,TGTGCCAGCTCACCAGGGAATTCTGGGGCCAACGTCCTGACTTTC
NA,many,TRBJ2-5,TRBV5-1,CASSLDPGVKTQYF,TGCGCCAGCAGCTTGGATCCGGGGGTGAAGACCCAGTACTTC
TRBD2,NA,TRBJ2-7,TRBV20-1,CSASKGLVGLYEQYF,TGCAGTGCTAGTAAAGGACTAGTAGGTTTGTATGAGCAGTACTTC
NA,few,TRBJ2-7,TRBV6-5,CASSYSTNSPSGEQYF,TGTGCCAGCAGTTACTCGACAAACTCCCCCTCGGGCGAGCAGTACTTC
NA,NA,TRBJ2-3,TRBV24-1,CATSDSWGLTDTQYF,TGTGCCACCAGTGATTCGTGGGGACTCACAGATACGCAGTATTTT
NA,few,TRBJ2-1,TRBV12-3/TRBV12-4,CASSSGLQEQFF,TGTGCCAGCAGCTCGGGTTTACAGGAGCAGTTCTTC
NA,few,TRBJ2-3,TRBV3-1,CASSQGALNTQYF,TGTGCCAGCAGCCAGGGAGCGCTGAATACGCAGTATTTT
TRBD2,few,TRBJ2-1,TRBV7-9,CASSLFGTSTGPHNEQFF,TGTGCCAGCAGCTTATTCGGGACTAGCACGGGGCCCCACAATGAGCAGTTCTTC
TRBD2,NA,TRBJ2-1,TRBV11-2,CASSITGTRLNEQFF,TGTGCCAGCAGCATTACCGGGACTAGACTCAATGAGCAGTTCTTC
NA,NA,TRBJ1-2,TRBV20-1,CSSHGEINYGYTF,TGCAGTTCTCACGGGGAGATTAACTATGGCTACACCTTC
TRBD1,NA,TRBJ2-3,TRBV4-3,CASSQAFGQGAKDTQYF,TGCGCCAGCAGCCAGGCCTTCGGACAGGGGGCTAAAGATACGCAGTATTTT
TRBD2,NA,TRBJ2-7,TRBV15,CATSRVAGVSYEQYF,TGTGCCACCAGCAGAGTGGCGGGAGTGTCCTACGAGCAGTACTTC
TRBD2,few,TRBJ2-3,TRBV9,CASSVLAGSTDTQYF,TGTGCCAGCAGCGTCCTAGCGGGGTCCACAGATACGCAGTATTTT
TRBD2,NA,TRBJ2-1,TRBV7-9,CASSTGTSGSLNEQFF,TGTGCCAGCAGCACTGGGACTAGCGGGAGTCTCAATGAGCAGTTCTTC
NA,NA,TRBJ2-5,TRBV7-9,CASSLNSARETQYF,TGTGCCAGCAGCTTAAACAGTGCTCGCGAGACCCAGTACTTC
NA,few,TRBJ2-1,TRBV7-2,CASGLPRDEQFF,TGTGCCAGCGGACTACCTAGGGATGAGCAGTTCTTC
NA,NA,TRBJ2-3,TRBV2,CASSEMERVTDTQYF,TGTGCCAGCAGTGAAATGGAGCGGGTCACAGATACGCAGTATTTT
NA,NA,TRBJ1-2,TRBV7-6,CASSPDGGGYTF,TGTGCCAGCAGCCCGGACGGAGGGGGCTACACCTTC
NA,once,TRBJ1-1,TRBV5-5,CASSVGKGTEAFF,TGTGCCAGCAGCGTGGGGAAAGGCACTGAAGCTTTCTTT
NA,few,TRBJ1-2,TRBV12-3/TRBV12-4,CASSSYTEVNYGYTF,TGTGCCAGCAGTTCATATACGGAAGTTAACTATGGCTACACCTTC
NA,few,TRBJ1-1,TRBV3-1,CASSQEITIF,TGTGCCAGCAGCCAAGAGATCACTATCTTT
NA,many,TRBJ2-7,TRBV12-3/TRBV12-4,CASSLAGYEQYF,TGTGCCAGCAGTTTAGCGGGTTACGAGCAGTACTTC
NA,NA,TRBJ2-3,TRBV3-1,CASSQESGATQYF,TGTGCCAGCAGCCAGGAGTCGGGAGCTACGCAGTATTTT
NA,NA,TRBJ1-1,TRBV2,CASSEDRVEAFF,TGTGCCAGCAGTGAAGACAGGGTGGAAGCTTTCTTT
NA,few,TRBJ1-2,TRBV20-1,CSARFWDGDYGYTF,TGCAGTGCTAGATTTTGGGACGGGGACTATGGCTACACCTTC
NA,NA,TRBJ2-1,TRBV2,CASPYIGNEQFF,TGTGCCAGCCCTTACATAGGCAATGAGCAGTTCTTC
TRBD2,NA,TRBJ2-7,TRBV10-3,CAISTLAGTNEQYF,TGTGCCATCAGTACCCTAGCGGGAACGAATGAGCAGTACTTC
TRBD2,few,TRBJ2-3,TRBV5-1,CASSHDRTSHYF,TGCGCCAGCAGTCACGATCGGACTAGTCATTATTTT
TRBD2,few,TRBJ2-1,TRBV5-1,CASSSLAVNEQFF,TGCGCCAGCAGCTCACTAGCGGTCAATGAGCAGTTCTTC
NA,few,TRBJ2-1,TRBV7-9,CASSLQGGLSHNEQFF,TGTGCCAGCAGCCTACAGGGGGGGCTTAGTCACAATGAGCAGTTCTTC
TRBD2,few,TRBJ2-7,TRBV10-3,CAISEGAGGSYEQYF,TGTGCCATCAGTGAGGGGGCGGGAGGCTCCTACGAGCAGTACTTC
TRBD2,few,TRBJ2-3,TRBV7-6,CASSLGSASGSPSADTQYF,TGTGCCAGCAGCTTAGGATCGGCTAGCGGTTCCCCTAGCGCAGATACGCAGTATTTT
NA,few,TRBJ2-1,TRBV9,CASSAILGAHNEQFF,TGTGCCAGCAGCGCGATTCTGGGGGCCCACAATGAGCAGTTCTTC
NA,NA,TRBJ1-1,TRBV20-1,CSALGYTEAFF,TGCAGTGCTTTAGGATACACTGAAGCTTTCTTT
TRBD2,NA,TRBJ2-4,TRBV6-2/TRBV6-3,CASSYSGLAGNIQYF,TGTGCCAGCAGTTACTCCGGACTAGCGGGAAACATTCAGTACTTC
NA,NA,TRBJ1-1,TRBV29-1,CSVEVPGHPNTEAFF,TGCAGCGTTGAAGTCCCAGGACATCCCAACACTGAAGCTTTCTTT